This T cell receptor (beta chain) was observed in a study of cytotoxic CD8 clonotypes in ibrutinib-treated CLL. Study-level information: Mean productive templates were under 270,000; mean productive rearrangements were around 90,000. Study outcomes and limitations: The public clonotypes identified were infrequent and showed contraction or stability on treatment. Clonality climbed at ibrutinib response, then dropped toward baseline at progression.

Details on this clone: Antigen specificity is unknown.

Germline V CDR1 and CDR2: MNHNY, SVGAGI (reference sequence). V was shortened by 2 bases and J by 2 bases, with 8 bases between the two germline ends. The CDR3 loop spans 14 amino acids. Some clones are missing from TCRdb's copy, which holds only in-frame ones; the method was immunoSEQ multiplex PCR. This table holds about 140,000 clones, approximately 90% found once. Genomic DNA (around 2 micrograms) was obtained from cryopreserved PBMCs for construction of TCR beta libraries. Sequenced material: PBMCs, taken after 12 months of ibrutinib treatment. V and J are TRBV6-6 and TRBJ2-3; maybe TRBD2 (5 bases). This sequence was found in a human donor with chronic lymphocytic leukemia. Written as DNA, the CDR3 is TGTGCCAGCAGTTACCAGCGGCTCACAGATACGCAGTATTTT. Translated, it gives CASSYQRLTDTQYF.